The following is a TCR beta chain sequence with its context. Generated by immunoSEQ multiplex PCR, the TCRdb table keeps only in-frame clones and is missing some. The sample consists of some 100,000 clones, more than 70% of them appearing once. This entry comes from a study of blood T cell repertoires in COVID-19. In the study overall: The United States, Italy and Spain were the sources of the acute and convalescent COVID-19 samples. Sample material is recorded as cDNA or gDNA derived from T cells, B-cell-depleted T cells, or PBMCs.

The germline V gene encodes CDR1 MNHEY and CDR2 SVGEGT. This CDR3 comprises 18 residues. Trimming removed 5 bases from V and 0 bases from J; junction bases left unmatched: 12. This chain connects TRBV6-2 or TRBV6-3 to TRBJ2-7, with 11 bases that match TRBD2. Sequenced input: peripheral blood. The TCR was taken from a woman over 75 with active COVID-19. CDR3 nucleotide sequence: TGTGCCAGCAGTGTGAACGCGGGACTAGCGGCGAGCTCCTACGAGCAGTACTTC. Translation gives CASSVNAGLAASSYEQYF.